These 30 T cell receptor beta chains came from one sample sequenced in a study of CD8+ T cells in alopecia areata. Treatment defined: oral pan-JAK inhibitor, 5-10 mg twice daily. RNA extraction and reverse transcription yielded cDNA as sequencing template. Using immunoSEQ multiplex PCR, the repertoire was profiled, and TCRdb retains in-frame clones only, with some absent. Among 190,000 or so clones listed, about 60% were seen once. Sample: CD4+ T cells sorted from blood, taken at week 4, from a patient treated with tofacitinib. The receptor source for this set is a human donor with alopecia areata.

CDR3: CASSQDDNLNIQYF. CDR3 DNA sequence: TGCGCCAGCAGCCAAGATGACAACCTCAACATTCAGTACTTC. The genes are TRBV4-1 and TRBJ2-4; the D is unclear. The germline V gene encodes CDR1 MGHRA and CDR2 YSYEKL. The V end was cut by 0 bases, the J end by 7 bases, with 10 bases between. The length of the CDR3 is 14 residues.

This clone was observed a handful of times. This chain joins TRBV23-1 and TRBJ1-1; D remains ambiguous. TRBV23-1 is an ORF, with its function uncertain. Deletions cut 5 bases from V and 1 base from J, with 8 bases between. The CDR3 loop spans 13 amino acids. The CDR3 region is CASSGDRNTEAFF. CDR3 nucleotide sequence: TGCGCCAGCAGTGGGGATCGGAACACTGAAGCTTTCTTT.

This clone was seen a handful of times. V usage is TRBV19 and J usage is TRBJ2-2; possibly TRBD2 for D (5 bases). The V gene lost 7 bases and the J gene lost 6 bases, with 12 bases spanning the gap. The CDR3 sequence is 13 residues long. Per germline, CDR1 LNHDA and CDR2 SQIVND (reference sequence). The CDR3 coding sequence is TGTGCCAGTACCACAAGGAGGTCCGGGGAGCTGTTTTTT. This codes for CASTTRRSGELFF.

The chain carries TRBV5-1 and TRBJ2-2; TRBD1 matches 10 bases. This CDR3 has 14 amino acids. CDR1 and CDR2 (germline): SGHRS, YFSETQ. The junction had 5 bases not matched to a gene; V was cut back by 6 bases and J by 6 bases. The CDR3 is CASKFGQGAGELFF. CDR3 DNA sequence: TGCGCCAGCAAGTTCGGACAGGGGGCCGGGGAGCTGTTTTTT.

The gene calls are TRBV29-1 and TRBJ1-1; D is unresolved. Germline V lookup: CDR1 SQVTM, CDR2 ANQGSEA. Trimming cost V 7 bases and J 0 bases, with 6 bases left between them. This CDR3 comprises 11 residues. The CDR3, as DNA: TGCAGCGCCCATTTGAACACTGAAGCTTTCTTT. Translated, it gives CSAHLNTEAFF.

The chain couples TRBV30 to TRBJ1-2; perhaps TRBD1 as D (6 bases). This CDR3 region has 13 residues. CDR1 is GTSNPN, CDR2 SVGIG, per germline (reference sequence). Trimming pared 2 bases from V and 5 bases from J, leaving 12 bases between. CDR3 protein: CAWSPGQGYGYTF. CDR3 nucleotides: TGTGCCTGGAGTCCCGGCCAGGGGTATGGCTACACCTTC.

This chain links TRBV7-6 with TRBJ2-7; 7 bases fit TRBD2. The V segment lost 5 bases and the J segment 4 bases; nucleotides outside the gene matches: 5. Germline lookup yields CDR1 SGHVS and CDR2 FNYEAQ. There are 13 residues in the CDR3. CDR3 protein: CASSLEGLYEQYF. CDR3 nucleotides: TGTGCCAGCAGCCTCGAGGGACTATACGAGCAGTACTTC.

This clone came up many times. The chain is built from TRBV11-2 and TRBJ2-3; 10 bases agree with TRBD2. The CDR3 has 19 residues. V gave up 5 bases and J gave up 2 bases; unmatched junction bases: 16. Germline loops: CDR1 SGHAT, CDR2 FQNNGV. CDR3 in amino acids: CASSGRSSGGAVNTDTQYF. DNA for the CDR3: TGTGCCAGCAGCGGCCGCTCCAGCGGGGGGGCTGTAAACACAGATACGCAGTATTTT.

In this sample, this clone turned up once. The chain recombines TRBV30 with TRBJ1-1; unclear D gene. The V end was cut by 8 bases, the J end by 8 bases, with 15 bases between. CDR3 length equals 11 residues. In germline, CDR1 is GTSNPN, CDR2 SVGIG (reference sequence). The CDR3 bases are TGTGCCCGGACCCGGGCTCGAGAAGCTTTCTTT. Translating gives CARTRAREAFF.

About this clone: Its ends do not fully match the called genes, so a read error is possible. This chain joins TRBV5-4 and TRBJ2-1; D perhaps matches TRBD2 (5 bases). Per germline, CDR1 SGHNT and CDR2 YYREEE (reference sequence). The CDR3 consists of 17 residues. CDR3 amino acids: CASSQEVSASPGNEQFF. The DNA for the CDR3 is TGCGCCAGCAGCCAAGAGGTCTCGGCTAGCCCTGGCAATGAGCAGTTCTTC.

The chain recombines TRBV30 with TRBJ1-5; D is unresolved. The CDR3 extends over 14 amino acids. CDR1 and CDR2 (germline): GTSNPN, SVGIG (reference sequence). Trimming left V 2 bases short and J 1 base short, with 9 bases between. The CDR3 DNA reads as TGTGCCTGGAGTCTTCCAGCGAGCAATCAGCCCCAGCATTTT. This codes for CAWSLPASNQPQHF.

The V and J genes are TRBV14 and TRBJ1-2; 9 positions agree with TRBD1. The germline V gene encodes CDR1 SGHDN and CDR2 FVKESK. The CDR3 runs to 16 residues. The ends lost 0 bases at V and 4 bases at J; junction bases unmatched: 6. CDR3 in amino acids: CASSQDTGGAIYGYTF. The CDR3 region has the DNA TGTGCCAGCAGCCAAGACACAGGGGGCGCGATCTATGGCTACACCTTC. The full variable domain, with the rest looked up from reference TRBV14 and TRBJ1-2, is EAGVTQFPSHSVIEKGQTVTLRCDPISGHDNLYWYRRVMGKEIKFLLHFVKESKQDESGMPNNRFLAERTGGTYSTLKVQPAELEDSGVYFCASSQDTGGAIYGYTFGSGTRLTVV.

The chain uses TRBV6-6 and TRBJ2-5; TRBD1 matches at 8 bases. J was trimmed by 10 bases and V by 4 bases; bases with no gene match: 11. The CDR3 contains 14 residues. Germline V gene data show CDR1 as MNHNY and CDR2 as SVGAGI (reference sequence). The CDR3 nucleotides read TGTGCCAGCAGTTTACAGGGGGGCCAGATCGACCAGTACTTC. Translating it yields CASSLQGGQIDQYF.

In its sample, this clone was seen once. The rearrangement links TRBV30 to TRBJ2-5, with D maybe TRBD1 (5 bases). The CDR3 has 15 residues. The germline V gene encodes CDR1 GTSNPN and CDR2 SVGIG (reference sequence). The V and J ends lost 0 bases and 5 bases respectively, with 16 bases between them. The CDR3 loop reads CAWSVNLGHGETQYF. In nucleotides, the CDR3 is TGTGCCTGGAGTGTAAATCTCGGACACGGGGAGACCCAGTACTTC. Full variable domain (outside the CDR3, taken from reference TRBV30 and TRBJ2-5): SQTIHQWPATLVQPVGSPLSLECTVEGTSNPNLYWYRQAAGRGLQLLFYSVGIGQISSEVPQNLSASRPQDRQFILSSKKLLLSDSGFYLCAWSVNLGHGETQYFGPGTRLLVL.

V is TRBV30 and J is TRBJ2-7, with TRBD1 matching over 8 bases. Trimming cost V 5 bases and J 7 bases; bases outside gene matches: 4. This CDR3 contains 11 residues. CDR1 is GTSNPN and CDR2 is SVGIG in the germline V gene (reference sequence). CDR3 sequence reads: CAWGQGWEQYF. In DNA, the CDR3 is TGTGCCTGGGGACAGGGATGGGAGCAGTACTTC.

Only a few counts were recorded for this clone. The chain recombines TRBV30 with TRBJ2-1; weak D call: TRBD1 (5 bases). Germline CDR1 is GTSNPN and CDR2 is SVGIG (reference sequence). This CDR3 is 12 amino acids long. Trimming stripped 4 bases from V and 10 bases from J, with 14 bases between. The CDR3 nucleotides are TGTGCCTGGATGTACCTTAACAGGGAGCAGTTCTTC. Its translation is CAWMYLNREQFF.

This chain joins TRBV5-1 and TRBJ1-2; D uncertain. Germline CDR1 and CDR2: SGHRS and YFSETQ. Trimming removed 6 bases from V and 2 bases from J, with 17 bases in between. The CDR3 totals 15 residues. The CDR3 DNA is TGCGCCAGCACCGACCTCTCGGGAGTAAACTATGGCTACACCTTC. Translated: CASTDLSGVNYGYTF.

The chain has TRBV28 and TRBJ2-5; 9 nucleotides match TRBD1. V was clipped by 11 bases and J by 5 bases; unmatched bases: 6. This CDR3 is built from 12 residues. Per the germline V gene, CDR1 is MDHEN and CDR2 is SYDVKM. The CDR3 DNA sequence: TGTGCCTCCTCGACAGGGGGGGAGACCCAGTACTTC. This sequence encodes CASSTGGETQYF.

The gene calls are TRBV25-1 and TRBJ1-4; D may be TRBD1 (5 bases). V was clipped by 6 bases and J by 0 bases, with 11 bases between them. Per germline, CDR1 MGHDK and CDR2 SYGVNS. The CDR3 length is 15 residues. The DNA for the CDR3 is TGTGCCAGCAGGGGTCCGGGGGCAACTAATGAAAAACTGTTTTTT. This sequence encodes CASRGPGATNEKLFF.

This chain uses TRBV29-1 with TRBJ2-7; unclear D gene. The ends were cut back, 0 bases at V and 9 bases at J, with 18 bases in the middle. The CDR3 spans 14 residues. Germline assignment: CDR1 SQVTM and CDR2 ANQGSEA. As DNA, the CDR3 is TGCAGCGTTGAAGAGGATCGATCCCCAACGGTGCAGTACTTC. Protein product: CSVEEDRSPTVQYF.

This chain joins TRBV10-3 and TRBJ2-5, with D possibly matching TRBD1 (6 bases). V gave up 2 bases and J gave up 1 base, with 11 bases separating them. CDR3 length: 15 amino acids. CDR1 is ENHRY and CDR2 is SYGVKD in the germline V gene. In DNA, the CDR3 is TGTGCCATCAGTGAGGCAGGGGAATCCCAAGAGACCCAGTACTTC. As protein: CAISEAGESQETQYF.

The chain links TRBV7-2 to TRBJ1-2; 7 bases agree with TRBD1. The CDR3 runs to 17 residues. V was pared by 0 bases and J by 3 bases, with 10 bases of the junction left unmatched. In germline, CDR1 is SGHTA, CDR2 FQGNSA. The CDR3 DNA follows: TGTGCCAGCAGCTTAGCCCGACCGGGGACAGTTCACTATGGCTACACCTTC. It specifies CASSLARPGTVHYGYTF. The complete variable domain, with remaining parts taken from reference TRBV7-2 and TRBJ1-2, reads GAGVSQSPSNKVTEKGKDVELRCDPISGHTALYWYRQSLGQGLEFLIYFQGNSAPDKSGLPSDRFSAERTGGSVSTLTIQRTQQEDSAVYLCASSLARPGTVHYGYTFGSGTRLTVV.

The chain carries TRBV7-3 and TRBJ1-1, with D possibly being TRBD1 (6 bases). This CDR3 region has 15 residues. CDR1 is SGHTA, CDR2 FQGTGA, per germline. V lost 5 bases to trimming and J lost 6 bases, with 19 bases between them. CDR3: CASSPRGAGRAEAFF. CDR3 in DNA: TGTGCCAGCAGCCCGAGGGGGGCAGGAAGGGCTGAAGCTTTCTTT.

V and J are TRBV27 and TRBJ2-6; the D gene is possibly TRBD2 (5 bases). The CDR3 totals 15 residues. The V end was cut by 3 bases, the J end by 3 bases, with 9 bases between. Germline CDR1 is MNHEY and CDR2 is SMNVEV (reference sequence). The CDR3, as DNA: TGTGCCAGCAGTTTTCGAGGGTTTGGGGCCAACGTCCTGACTTTC. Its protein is CASSFRGFGANVLTF.

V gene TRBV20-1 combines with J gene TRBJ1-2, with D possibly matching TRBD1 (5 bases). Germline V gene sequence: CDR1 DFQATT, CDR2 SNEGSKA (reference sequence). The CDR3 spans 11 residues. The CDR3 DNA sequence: TGCGGGGGACGGGTCGACTATGGCTACACCTTC. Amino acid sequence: CGGRVDYGYTF.

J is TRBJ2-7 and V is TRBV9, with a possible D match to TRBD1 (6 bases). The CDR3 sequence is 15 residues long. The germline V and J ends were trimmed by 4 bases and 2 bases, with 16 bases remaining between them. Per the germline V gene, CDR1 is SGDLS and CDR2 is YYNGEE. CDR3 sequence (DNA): TGTGCCAGCAGCCGAGGGGGATTACAGACCTACGAGCAGTACTTC. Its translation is CASSRGGLQTYEQYF.

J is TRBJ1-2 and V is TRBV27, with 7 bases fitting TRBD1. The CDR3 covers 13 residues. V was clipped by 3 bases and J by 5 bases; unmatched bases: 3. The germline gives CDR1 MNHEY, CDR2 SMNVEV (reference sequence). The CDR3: CASSFDRAYGYTF. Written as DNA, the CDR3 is TGTGCCAGCAGTTTCGACAGGGCATATGGCTACACCTTC.

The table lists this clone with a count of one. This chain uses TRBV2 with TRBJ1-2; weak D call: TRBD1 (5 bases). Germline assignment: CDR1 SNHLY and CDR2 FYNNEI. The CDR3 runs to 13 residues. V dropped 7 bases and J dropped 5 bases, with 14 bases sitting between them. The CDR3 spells CASTESGAYGYTF. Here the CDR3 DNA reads TGTGCCAGCACCGAGTCCGGGGCTTATGGCTACACCTTC.

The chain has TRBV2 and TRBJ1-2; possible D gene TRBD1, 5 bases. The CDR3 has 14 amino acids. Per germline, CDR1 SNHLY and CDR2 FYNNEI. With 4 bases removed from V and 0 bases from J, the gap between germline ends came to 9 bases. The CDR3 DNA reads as TGTGCCAGCAGTGTCGACAGTTCTAACTATGGCTACACCTTC. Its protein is CASSVDSSNYGYTF.

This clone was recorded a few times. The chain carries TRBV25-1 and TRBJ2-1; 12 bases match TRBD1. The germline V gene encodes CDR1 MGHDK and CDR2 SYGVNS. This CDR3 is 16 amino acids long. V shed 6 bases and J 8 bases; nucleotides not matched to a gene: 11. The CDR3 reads CASRERGQGALDEQFF. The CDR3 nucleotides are TGTGCCAGCAGGGAAAGGGGACAGGGGGCTTTGGATGAGCAGTTCTTC. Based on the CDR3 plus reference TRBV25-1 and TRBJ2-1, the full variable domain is EADIYQTPRYLVIGTGKKITLECSQTMGHDKMYWYQQDPGMELHLIHYSYGVNSTEKGDLSSESTVSRIRTEHFPLTLESARPSHTSQYLCASRERGQGALDEQFFGPGTRLTVL.